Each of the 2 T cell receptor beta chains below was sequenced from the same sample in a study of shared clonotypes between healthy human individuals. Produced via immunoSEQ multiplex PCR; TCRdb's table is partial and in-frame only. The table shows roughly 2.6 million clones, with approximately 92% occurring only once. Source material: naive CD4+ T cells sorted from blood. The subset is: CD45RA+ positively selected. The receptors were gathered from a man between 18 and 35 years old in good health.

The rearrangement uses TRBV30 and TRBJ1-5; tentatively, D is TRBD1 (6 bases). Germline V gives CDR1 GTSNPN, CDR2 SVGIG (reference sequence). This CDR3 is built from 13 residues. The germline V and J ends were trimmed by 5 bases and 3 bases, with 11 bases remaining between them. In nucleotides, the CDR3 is TGTGCCTGGGGACAGAAGATCAATCAGCCCCAGCATTTT. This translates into CAWGQKINQPQHF.

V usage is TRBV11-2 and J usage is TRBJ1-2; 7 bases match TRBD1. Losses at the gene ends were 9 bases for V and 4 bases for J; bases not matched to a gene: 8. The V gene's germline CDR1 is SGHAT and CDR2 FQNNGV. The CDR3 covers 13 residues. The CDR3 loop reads CARSPQGPYGYTF. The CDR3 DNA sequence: TGTGCCAGAAGCCCACAGGGGCCCTATGGCTACACCTTC.